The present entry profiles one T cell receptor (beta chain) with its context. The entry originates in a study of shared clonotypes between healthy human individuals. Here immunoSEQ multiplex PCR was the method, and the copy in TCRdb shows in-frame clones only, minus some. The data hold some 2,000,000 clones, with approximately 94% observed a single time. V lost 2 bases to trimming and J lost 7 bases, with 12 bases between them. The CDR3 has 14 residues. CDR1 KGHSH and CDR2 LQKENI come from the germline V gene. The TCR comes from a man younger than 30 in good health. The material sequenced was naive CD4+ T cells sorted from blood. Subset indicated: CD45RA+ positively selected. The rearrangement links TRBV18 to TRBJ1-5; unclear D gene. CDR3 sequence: CASSPGGYGQPQHF. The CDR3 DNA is TGTGCCAGCTCACCAGGAGGGTATGGACAGCCCCAGCATTTT.